What follows are 24 T cell receptor beta chains derived from one specimen sequenced in a study of blood T cells in healthy people across ages. Next came a second PCR, run for roughly 6 to 11 cycles, which used a sample-barcoded 5' primer along with a J-beta primer mix. TCRdb independently ran MiXCR on the 5' RACE reads; one entry per CDR3 protein. The table includes 550,000 to 750,000 distinct CDR3 sequences, 20% to 25% detected once. The sample comprised blood. The receptors stem from a man in his 70s in good health.

V and J are TRBV5-4 and TRBJ2-3, with TRBD2 matching 9 bases. The V segment lost 0 bases and the J segment 6 bases; nucleotides outside the gene matches: 5. The V gene's germline CDR1 is SGHNT and CDR2 YYREEE (reference sequence). The CDR3 runs to 15 residues. The CDR3 is CASSLGPGLADTQYF. CDR3 nucleotide sequence: TGTGCCAGCAGCTTGGGCCCCGGACTAGCGGATACGCAGTATTTT. Supplemented by reference TRBV5-4 and TRBJ2-3, the full variable domain reads ETGVTQSPTHLIKTRGQQVTLRCSSQSGHNTVSWYQQALGQGPQFIFQYYREEENGRGNFPPRFSGLQFPNYSSELNVNALELDDSALYLCASSLGPGLADTQYFGPGTRLTVL.

Comments on this clonotype: A junction boundary mismatches the germline segment, possibly from a read error. The chain is built from TRBV11-2 and TRBJ2-1, with unresolved D. This CDR3 is 16 amino acids long. Germline assignment: CDR1 SGHAT and CDR2 FQNNGV. The CDR3 sequence: CTSSLTPTFSYNEQFF. The CDR3 DNA reads TGTACCAGCAGCTTAACCCCGACTTTCTCCTACAATGAGCAGTTCTTC. Combining the CDR3 with reference TRBV11-2 and TRBJ2-1 gives the whole variable domain EAGVAQSPRYKIIEKRQSVAFWCNPISGHATLYWYQQILGQGPKLLIQFQNNGVVDDSQLPKDRFSAERLKGVDSTLKIQPAKLEDSAVYLCTSSLTPTFSYNEQFFGPGTRLTVL.

This clonotype has a handful of counts. J is TRBJ2-7 and V is TRBV18, with TRBD2 identical over 9 bases. There are 15 residues in the CDR3. CDR1 is KGHSH, CDR2 LQKENI, per germline. V lost 5 bases, J lost 3 bases, and 8 bases stayed unmatched. CDR3 sequence reads: CASSASGTSLYEQYF. DNA for the CDR3: TGTGCCAGCTCAGCCTCCGGGACTAGCCTCTACGAGCAGTACTTC.

The table lists this clonotype with a few counts. The chain joins TRBV19 to TRBJ2-3; D call uncertain. CDR3 length: 14 amino acids. The V gene's germline CDR1 is LNHDA and CDR2 SQIVND (reference sequence). V shed 3 bases and J shed 0 bases, with 7 bases lying between them. In DNA form, the CDR3 reads TGTGCCAGTAGTATCGTCGCTAGCACAGATACGCAGTATTTT. Its translation is CASSIVASTDTQYF.

The genes are TRBV28 and TRBJ2-4, with TRBD1 matching over 7 bases. Losses at the gene ends were 5 bases for V and 2 bases for J; bases not matched to a gene: 3. The CDR3 runs 14 residues. Germline CDR1 reads MDHEN; CDR2 reads SYDVKM. This CDR3 reads CASSQQGTKNIQYF. CDR3 nucleotides: TGTGCCAGCAGTCAACAGGGGACCAAAAACATTCAGTACTTC. The whole variable domain, filled in from reference TRBV28 and TRBJ2-4, reads DVKVTQSSRYLVKRTGEKVFLECVQDMDHENMFWYRQDPGLGLRLIYFSYDVKMKEKGDIPEGYSVSREKKERFSLILESASTNQTSMYLCASSQQGTKNIQYFGAGTRLSVL.

This clonotype came up many times. V usage is TRBV7-6 and J usage is TRBJ2-5; D is unresolved. This CDR3 is built from 13 residues. Germline V gene sequence: CDR1 SGHVS, CDR2 FNYEAQ. With 3 bases removed from V and 5 bases from J, the gap between germline ends came to 10 bases. Here the CDR3 DNA reads TGTGCCAGCAGCTTGGTCGTAGGGGAGACCCAGTACTTC. Translation gives CASSLVVGETQYF.

This chain joins TRBV6-2 or TRBV6-3 and TRBJ2-7; a possible D gene is TRBD2 (6 bases). The germline gives CDR1 MNHEY, CDR2 SVGEGT. Trimming removed 2 bases at V and 2 bases at J, with 10 bases between. The CDR3 length is 14 residues. CDR3 in DNA: TGTGCCAGCAGTTACGCGGGGAAACCCTACGAGCAGTACTTC. This codes for CASSYAGKPYEQYF.

In its sample, this clonotype was seen many times. The rearrangement joins TRBV20-1 to TRBJ2-5; 10 nucleotides line up with TRBD1. Germline loops: CDR1 DFQATT, CDR2 SNEGSKA (reference sequence). With 5 bases clipped from V and 5 bases from J, the junction kept 8 bases outside the gene matches. The CDR3 loop spans 14 amino acids. The CDR3 is CSASRTGGWETQYF. CDR3 coding DNA: TGCAGTGCTTCGAGGACAGGGGGATGGGAGACCCAGTACTTC.

V is TRBV7-2 and J is TRBJ2-5; 8 positions match TRBD2. The CDR3 is 15 residues long. Germline V gene lookup returns CDR1 SGHTA and CDR2 FQGNSA. V was clipped by 2 bases and J by 0 bases; unmatched bases: 2. Written as DNA, the CDR3 is TGTGCCAGCAGCTTACCGGGAGGGTACCAAGAGACCCAGTACTTC. Amino acid sequence: CASSLPGGYQETQYF.

The gene calls are TRBV7-9 and TRBJ2-3, with D possibly being TRBD1 or TRBD2 (6 bases each). Per germline, CDR1 SEHNR and CDR2 FQNEAQ (reference sequence). The length of the CDR3 is 15 residues. Between the trimmed V and J ends, which lost 3 bases and 2 bases, there was a span of 12 bases. CDR3 loop: CASSLGGTNTDTQYF. In DNA, the CDR3 is TGTGCCAGCAGCTTGGGCGGGACAAACACAGATACGCAGTATTTT. Using reference TRBV7-9 and TRBJ2-3 for the parts outside the CDR3, the full variable domain is DTGVSQNPRHKITKRGQNVTFRCDPISEHNRLYWYRQTLGQGPEFLTYFQNEAQLEKSRLLSDRFSAERPKGSFSTLEIQRTEQGDSAMYLCASSLGGTNTDTQYFGPGTRLTVL.

This sequence joins TRBV12-3 or TRBV12-4 and TRBJ2-5, with no clear D. The CDR3 totals 15 residues. V lost 3 bases and J lost 5, with 16 bases in between. The CDR3 is CASSFRSARFETQYF. The DNA of the CDR3 is TGTGCCAGCAGTTTTAGGTCAGCTAGATTCGAGACCCAGTACTTC.

The sample holds one count of this clonotype. The chain links TRBV29-1 to TRBJ2-3; 7 bases map to TRBD2. Germline CDR1 SQVTM, CDR2 ANQGSEA. Trimming at V came to 4 bases and at J to 1 base, leaving 14 bases not matched to a gene. The CDR3 runs to 17 residues. CDR3 amino acids: CSVVAGELGGGTDTQYF. The CDR3, as DNA: TGCAGCGTTGTCGCGGGAGAATTGGGGGGGGGCACAGATACGCAGTATTTT.

J is TRBJ2-3 and V is TRBV5-1; TRBD1 matches at 8 bases. Unmatched junction bases numbered 6, after V lost 1 base and J lost 5 bases. CDR3 length: 15 residues. The germline V gene has CDR1 SGHRS and CDR2 YFSETQ. The CDR3 sequence is CASSLRAGGLDTQYF. CDR3 bases: TGCGCCAGCAGCTTGCGGGCAGGGGGCTTAGATACGCAGTATTTT.

The V call is TRBV5-1, the J call TRBJ2-3; 10 nucleotides line up with TRBD1. The germline V gene has CDR1 SGHRS and CDR2 YFSETQ. The trim removed 3 bases at V and 2 bases at J, leaving 3 bases unmatched. CDR3 length: 15 amino acids. The CDR3 protein is CASSSGTGATDTQYF. In nucleotides, the CDR3 is TGCGCCAGCAGCTCAGGGACAGGGGCCACAGATACGCAGTATTTT.

Many counts were recorded for this clonotype. The V gene is TRBV9, the J gene TRBJ2-7; 7 bases fit TRBD2. From germline, CDR1 is SGDLS and CDR2 YYNGEE. The J segment lost 2 bases and the V segment lost 3 bases, leaving 5 bases of the junction unmatched. CDR3 length: 14 amino acids. The CDR3 DNA is TGTGCCAGCAGCGACCTAGCGGAAGCCTACGAGCAGTACTTC. It codes for CASSDLAEAYEQYF.

This clonotype turned up a few times. The chain links TRBV20-1 to TRBJ1-2, with D unresolved. CDR1 and CDR2 from the germline V gene are DFQATT and SNEGSKA (reference sequence). The V gene lost 2 bases and the J gene lost 5 bases, with 15 bases spanning the gap. The CDR3 covers 14 residues. The CDR3 DNA follows: TGCAGTGCTAGACCCCCACAGATCGAGTATGGCTACACCTTC. Translation gives CSARPPQIEYGYTF.

The rearrangement links TRBV6-5 to TRBJ2-5, with TRBD2 matching over 10 bases. The end of the DNA is better explained by TRBJ2-7, so the J call may be wrong. Germline V gene lookup returns CDR1 MNHEY and CDR2 SVGAGI. This CDR3 has 14 residues. CDR3 sequence reads: CASRTAGGPYEQYF. The CDR3 DNA reads TGTGCCAGCAGAACAGCGGGAGGGCCCTACGAGCAGTACTTC.

The V and J genes are TRBV28 and TRBJ2-5; D gene ambiguous. CDR1 is MDHEN, CDR2 SYDVKM, per germline. This CDR3 has 13 amino acids. Trimming removed 2 bases at V and 7 bases at J, with 11 bases between. The CDR3, as DNA: TGTGCCAGCAGTTTAGGGAAAATCCGGACCCAGTACTTC. The encoded protein is CASSLGKIRTQYF.

This chain uses TRBV5-1 with TRBJ2-1, with TRBD2 identical over 10 bases. CDR3 length: 15 residues. V dropped 0 bases and J dropped 6; count of bases not matched to a gene: 3. Germline V gene data show CDR1 as SGHRS and CDR2 as YFSETQ. The CDR3 is CASSLVTSGINEQFF. CDR3 DNA: TGCGCCAGCAGCTTGGTTACTAGCGGGATCAATGAGCAGTTCTTC. Full variable domain (remainder filled in from reference TRBV5-1 and TRBJ2-1): KAGVTQTPRYLIKTRGQQVTLSCSPISGHRSVSWYQQTPGQGLQFLFEYFSETQRNKGNFPGRFSGRQFSNSRSEMNVSTLELGDSALYLCASSLVTSGINEQFFGPGTRLTVL.

The V call is TRBV7-2, the J call TRBJ1-4; 8 nucleotides align to TRBD1. V lost 2 bases and J lost 8; bases outside the gene matches: 7. The CDR3 is 15 residues long. Germline-derived CDR1 and CDR2 are SGHTA and FQGNSA. CDR3 sequence reads: CASSLFQGAREKLFF. The CDR3 DNA reads TGTGCCAGCAGCTTATTTCAGGGGGCGCGAGAAAAACTGTTTTTT.

The CDR3 is CASSPQGPWAQYF. The CDR3 DNA follows: TGTGCCAGCAGCCCCCAGGGACCCTGGGCCCAGTACTTC. V gene TRBV7-3 combines with J gene TRBJ2-5; D is possibly TRBD1 or TRBD2 (5 bases each). Trimming stripped 5 bases from V and 9 bases from J, with 16 bases between. Per germline, CDR1 SGHTA and CDR2 FQGTGA. The CDR3 consists of 13 residues.

This chain joins TRBV6-5 and TRBJ2-3; 7 bases align to TRBD2. The CDR3 consists of 14 residues. V lost 6 bases to trimming and J lost 4 bases; unmatched junction nucleotides: 7. CDR1 and CDR2 (germline): MNHEY, SVGAGI. CDR3 loop: CASSSQREPDTQYF. CDR3 nucleotide sequence: TGTGCCAGCAGCTCCCAGCGGGAACCAGATACGCAGTATTTT.

There are a few counts of this clonotype. This chain uses TRBV21-1 with TRBJ2-7; the table calls TRBD2, which could not be checked here. TRBV21-1 is assigned pseudogene status. The CDR3 contains 15 residues. The CDR3: CASSKASSRAYEQYF. DNA for the CDR3: TGTGCCAGCAGCAAAGCGTCTAGCAGAGCCTACGAGCAGTACTTC.

This clonotype was observed many times. The rearrangement joins TRBV7-2 to TRBJ2-7, with 8 nucleotides matching TRBD2. The CDR3 covers 16 residues. The germline V gene has CDR1 SGHTA and CDR2 FQGNSA. After removal of 1 base from V and 2 bases from J, the junction contained 7 bases not matched to a gene. CDR3 residues: CASSLEGLAGPYEQYF. The CDR3 DNA reads as TGTGCCAGCAGCTTAGAGGGGTTAGCGGGGCCCTACGAGCAGTACTTC.